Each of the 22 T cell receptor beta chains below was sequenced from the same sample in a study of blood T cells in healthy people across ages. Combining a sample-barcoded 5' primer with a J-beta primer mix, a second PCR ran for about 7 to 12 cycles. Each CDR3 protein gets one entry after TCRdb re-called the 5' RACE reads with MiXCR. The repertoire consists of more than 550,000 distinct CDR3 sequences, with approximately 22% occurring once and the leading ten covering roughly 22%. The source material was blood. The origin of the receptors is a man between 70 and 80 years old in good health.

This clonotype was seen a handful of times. The DNA for the CDR3 is TGCAGTGTCCCCTCCGGGGCTAACACCAAGTACGAGCAGTACTTC. As protein: CSVPSGANTKYEQYF. The gene calls are TRBV20-1 and TRBJ2-7; either TRBD1 or TRBD2 may fit D (5 bases each). The length of the CDR3 is 15 residues. Deletions cut 7 bases from V and 4 bases from J, with 23 bases between. From germline, CDR1 is DFQATT and CDR2 SNEGSKA (reference sequence).

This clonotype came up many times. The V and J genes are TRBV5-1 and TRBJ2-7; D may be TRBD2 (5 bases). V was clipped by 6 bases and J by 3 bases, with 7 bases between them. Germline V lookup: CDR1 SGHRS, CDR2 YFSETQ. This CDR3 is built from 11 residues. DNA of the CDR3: TGCGCCAGCACTGCGGGCTACGAGCAGTACTTC. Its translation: CASTAGYEQYF. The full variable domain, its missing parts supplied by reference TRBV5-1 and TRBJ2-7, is KAGVTQTPRYLIKTRGQQVTLSCSPISGHRSVSWYQQTPGQGLQFLFEYFSETQRNKGNFPGRFSGRQFSNSRSEMNVSTLELGDSALYLCASTAGYEQYFGPGTRLTVT.

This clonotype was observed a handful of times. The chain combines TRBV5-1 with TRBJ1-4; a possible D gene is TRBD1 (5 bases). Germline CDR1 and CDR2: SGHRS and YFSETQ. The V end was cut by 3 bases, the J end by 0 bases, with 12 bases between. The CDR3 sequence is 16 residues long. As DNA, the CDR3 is TGCGCCAGCAGCTGGGACGGGACTGCAACTAATGAAAAACTGTTTTTT. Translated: CASSWDGTATNEKLFF.

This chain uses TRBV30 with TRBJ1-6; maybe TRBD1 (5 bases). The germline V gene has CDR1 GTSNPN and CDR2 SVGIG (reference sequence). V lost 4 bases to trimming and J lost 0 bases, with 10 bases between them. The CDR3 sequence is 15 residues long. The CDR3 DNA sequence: TGTGCCTGGATGACAGTAAGCTCCTATAATTCACCCCTCCACTTT. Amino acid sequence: CAWMTVSSYNSPLHF.

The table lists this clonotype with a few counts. The DNA for the CDR3 is TGTGCCTCGAAGGGGGACAGGGTATGGCCCGAAGCTTTCTTT. Its translation is CASKGDRVWPEAFF. The J gene is TRBJ1-1, the V gene TRBV10-3; 9 bases fit TRBD1. The germline CDR1 and CDR2 sequences are ENHRY and SYGVKD. Losses at the gene ends were 11 bases for V and 8 bases for J; bases not matched to a gene: 15. This CDR3 is built from 14 residues.

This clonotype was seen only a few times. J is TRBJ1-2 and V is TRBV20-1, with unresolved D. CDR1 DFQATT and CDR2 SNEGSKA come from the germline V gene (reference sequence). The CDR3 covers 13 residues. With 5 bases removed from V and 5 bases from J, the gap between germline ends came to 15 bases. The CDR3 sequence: CSAPRRQEYGYTF. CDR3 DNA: TGCAGTGCTCCGAGAAGGCAGGAGTATGGCTACACCTTC.

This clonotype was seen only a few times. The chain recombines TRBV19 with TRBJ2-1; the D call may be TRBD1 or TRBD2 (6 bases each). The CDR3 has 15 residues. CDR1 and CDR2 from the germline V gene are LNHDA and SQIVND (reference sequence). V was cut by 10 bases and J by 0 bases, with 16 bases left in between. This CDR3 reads CATEGGRGSYNEQFF. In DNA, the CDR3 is TGTGCCACCGAGGGGGGACGGGGCTCCTACAATGAGCAGTTCTTC.

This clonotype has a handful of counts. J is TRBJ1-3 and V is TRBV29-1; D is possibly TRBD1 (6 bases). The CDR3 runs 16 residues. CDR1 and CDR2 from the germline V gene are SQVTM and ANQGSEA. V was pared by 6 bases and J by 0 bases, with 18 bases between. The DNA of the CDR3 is TGCAGCGTGATGCTAAAGACAGGAAACTCTGGAAACACCATATATTTT. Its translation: CSVMLKTGNSGNTIYF.

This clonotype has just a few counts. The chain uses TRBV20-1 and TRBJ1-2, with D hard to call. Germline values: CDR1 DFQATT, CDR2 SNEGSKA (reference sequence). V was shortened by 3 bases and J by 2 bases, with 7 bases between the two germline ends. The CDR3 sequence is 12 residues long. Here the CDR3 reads CSARSTNYGYTF. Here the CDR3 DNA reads TGCAGTGCTAGGTCCACGAACTATGGCTACACCTTC.

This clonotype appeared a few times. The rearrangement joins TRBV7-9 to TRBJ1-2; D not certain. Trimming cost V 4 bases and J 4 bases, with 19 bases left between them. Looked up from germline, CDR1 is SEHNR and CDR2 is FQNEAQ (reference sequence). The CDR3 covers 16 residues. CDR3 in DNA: TGTGCCAGCAGCTCTCGGACGATTAGGTTGGGCTATGGCTACACCTTC. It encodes CASSSRTIRLGYGYTF. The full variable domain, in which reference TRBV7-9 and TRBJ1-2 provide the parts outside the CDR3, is DTGVSQNPRHKITKRGQNVTFRCDPISEHNRLYWYRQTLGQGPEFLTYFQNEAQLEKSRLLSDRFSAERPKGSFSTLEIQRTEQGDSAMYLCASSSRTIRLGYGYTFGSGTRLTVV.

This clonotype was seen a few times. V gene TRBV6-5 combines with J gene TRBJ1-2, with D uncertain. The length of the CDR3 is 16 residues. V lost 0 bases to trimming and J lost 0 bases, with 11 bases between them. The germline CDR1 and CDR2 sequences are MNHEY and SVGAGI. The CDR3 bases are TGTGCCAGCAGTTACTCAGGAACAGCCACTAACTATGGCTACACCTTC. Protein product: CASSYSGTATNYGYTF.

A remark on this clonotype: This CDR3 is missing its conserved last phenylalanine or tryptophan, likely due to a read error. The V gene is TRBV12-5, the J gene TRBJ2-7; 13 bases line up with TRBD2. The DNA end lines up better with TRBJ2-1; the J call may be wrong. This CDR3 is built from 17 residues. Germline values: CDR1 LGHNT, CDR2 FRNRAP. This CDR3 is CASGPTLAGGIWYEQFL. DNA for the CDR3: TGTGCTAGTGGCCCGACACTAGCGGGAGGGATCTGGTATGAGCAGTTCCTC.

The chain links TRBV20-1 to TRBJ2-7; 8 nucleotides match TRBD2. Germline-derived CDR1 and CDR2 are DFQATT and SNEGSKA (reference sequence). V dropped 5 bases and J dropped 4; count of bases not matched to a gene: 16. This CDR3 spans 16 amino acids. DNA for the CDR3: TGCAGTGCTCCGTGTCTAGCGGGCCAGCCCAAATACGAGCAGTACGTC. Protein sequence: CSAPCLAGQPKYEQYV.

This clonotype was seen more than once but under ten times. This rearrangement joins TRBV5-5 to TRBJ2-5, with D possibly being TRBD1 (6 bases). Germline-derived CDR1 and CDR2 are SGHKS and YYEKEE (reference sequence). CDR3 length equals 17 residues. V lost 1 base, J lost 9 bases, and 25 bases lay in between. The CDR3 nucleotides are TGTGCCAGCAGCTTGTCCCCCCGAAGGACAGCGGAGGAGTCCCAGTACTTC. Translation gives CASSLSPRRTAEESQYF. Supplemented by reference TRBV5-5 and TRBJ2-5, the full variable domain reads DAGVTQSPTHLIKTRGQQVTLRCSPISGHKSVSWYQQVLGQGPQFIFQYYEKEERGRGNFPDRFSARQFPNYSSELNVNALLLGDSALYLCASSLSPRRTAEESQYFGPGTRLLVL.

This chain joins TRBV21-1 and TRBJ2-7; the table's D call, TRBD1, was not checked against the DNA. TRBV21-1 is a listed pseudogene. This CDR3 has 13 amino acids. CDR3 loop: CASSVGTGDEQYV. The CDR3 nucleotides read TGTGCCAGCAGCGTCGGGACAGGCGACGAGCAGTACGTC.

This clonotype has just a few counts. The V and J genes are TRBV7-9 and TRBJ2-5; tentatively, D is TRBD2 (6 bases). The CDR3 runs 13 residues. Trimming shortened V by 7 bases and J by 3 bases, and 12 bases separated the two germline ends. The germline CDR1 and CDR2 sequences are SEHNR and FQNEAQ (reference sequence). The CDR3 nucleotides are TGTGCCAGCACCCGGGGACTTGAAGAGACCCAGTACTTC. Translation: CASTRGLEETQYF.

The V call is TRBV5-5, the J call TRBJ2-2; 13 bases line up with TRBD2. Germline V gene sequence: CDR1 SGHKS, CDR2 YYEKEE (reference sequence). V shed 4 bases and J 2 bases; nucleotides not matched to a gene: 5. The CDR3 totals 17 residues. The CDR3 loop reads CASSATSGGTNTGELFF. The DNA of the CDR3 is TGTGCCAGCAGCGCGACTAGCGGGGGGACCAACACCGGGGAGCTGTTTTTT.

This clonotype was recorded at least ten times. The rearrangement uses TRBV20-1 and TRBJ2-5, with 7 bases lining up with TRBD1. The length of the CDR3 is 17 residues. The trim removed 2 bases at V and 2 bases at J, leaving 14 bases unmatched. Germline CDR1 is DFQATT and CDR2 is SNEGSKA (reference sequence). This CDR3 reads CSARLPLGQRVQETQYF. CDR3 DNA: TGCAGTGCTAGACTCCCCCTGGGACAGAGGGTTCAAGAGACCCAGTACTTC.

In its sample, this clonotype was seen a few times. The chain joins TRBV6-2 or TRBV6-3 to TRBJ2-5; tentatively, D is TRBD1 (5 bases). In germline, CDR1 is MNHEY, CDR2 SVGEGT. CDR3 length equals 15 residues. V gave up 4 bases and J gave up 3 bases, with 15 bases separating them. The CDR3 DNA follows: TGTGCCAGCAGTTCCCCCGTGGGGCGGAAAGAGACCCAGTACTTC. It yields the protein CASSSPVGRKETQYF.

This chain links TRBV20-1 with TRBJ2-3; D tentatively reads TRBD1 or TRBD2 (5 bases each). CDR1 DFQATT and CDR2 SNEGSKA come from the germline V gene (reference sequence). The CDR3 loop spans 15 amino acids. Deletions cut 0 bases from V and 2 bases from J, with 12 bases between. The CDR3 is CSARDEPGPTDTQYF. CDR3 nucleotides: TGCAGTGCTAGAGACGAACCGGGACCCACAGATACGCAGTATTTT.

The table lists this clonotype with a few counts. CDR3 nucleotides: TGCAGTGCTAGGGCCGGGACAATTTACACTGAAGCTTTCTTT. Translating gives CSARAGTIYTEAFF. The rearrangement uses TRBV20-1 and TRBJ1-1; D possibly corresponds to TRBD1 (6 bases). The CDR3 length is 14 residues. Germline assignment: CDR1 DFQATT and CDR2 SNEGSKA (reference sequence). V was pared by 3 bases and J by 3 bases, with 14 bases between.

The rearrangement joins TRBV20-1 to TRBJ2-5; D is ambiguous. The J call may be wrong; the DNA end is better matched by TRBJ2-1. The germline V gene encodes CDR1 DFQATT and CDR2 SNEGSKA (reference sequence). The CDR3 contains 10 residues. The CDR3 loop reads CSARPYEQFF. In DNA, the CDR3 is TGCAGTGCTAGACCCTATGAGCAGTTCTTC.